Given below is one T cell receptor (beta chain) in context. A quantity of about 0.5 to 1 ug RNA underwent reverse transcription using random hexamers. TCR beta CDR3 was amplified by immunoSEQ multiplex PCR. This amplification extended across 54 Vbeta and 13 Jbeta segments. TCRdb reanalysed the immunoSEQ multiplex PCR reads using MiXCR and keeps one entry per CDR3 protein. This sample has about 160,000 distinct CDR3 sequences, with roughly 95% found just once. The V gene lost 4 bases and the J gene lost 3 bases, with 7 bases spanning the gap. CDR3 length: 11 residues. Looked up from germline, CDR1 is SQVTM and CDR2 is ANQGSEA. The sample comes from a study of CD8 T cells in Susac syndrome.

The V gene is TRBV29-1, the J gene TRBJ2-7, with D possibly being TRBD2 (5 bases). The receptor was derived from a human donor with multiple sclerosis. What was sequenced was CD4+ T cells from PBMCs. CDR3 nucleotides: TGCAGCGTTGGGGGAGACTACGAGCAGTACTTC. Protein: CSVGGDYEQYF.